The TCR beta chain described here comes from a study of PD-1 blockade in classical Hodgkin lymphoma. Study-level points and caveats: A reduction in baseline TCR diversity was reportedly seen in newly diagnosed patients relative to healthy donors.

CDR3 length: 14 amino acids. The V end lost 2 bases, the J end lost 0 bases, and 9 bases lay between the germline ends. Looked up from germline, CDR1 is GTSNPN and CDR2 is SVGIG (reference sequence). The table came from immunoSEQ multiplex PCR; TCRdb's copy has only in-frame clones and leaves some out. The sample holds over 4,000 clones, 85% to 90% seen once. Documented time point: newly diagnosed, previously untreated cHL patient sample. Thawed PBMCs were subjected to magnetic negative selection, which yielded isolated CD8+ T cells. Comparison samples consisted of PBMCs from newly diagnosed, untreated classical Hodgkin lymphoma. Turning to this clone: As yet, its antigen is unknown.

This TCR derives from a human donor with classical Hodgkin lymphoma. The sample consisted of CD8+ T cells from blood. The V gene is TRBV30, the J gene TRBJ2-3; D perhaps matches TRBD2 (6 bases). CDR3 amino acids: CAWSSRGSTDTQYF. The CDR3 bases are TGTGCCTGGAGTTCACGGGGGAGCACAGATACGCAGTATTTT.